One and the same sample provided the 16 T cell receptor beta chains below, sequenced in a study of OX40 agonist ivuxolimab in advanced cancers. Sequenced by immunoSEQ multiplex PCR; TCRdb stores in-frame clones only, minus some. The data hold about 80,000 clones, with approximately 86% observed a single time. Specimen: CD4+ or CD8+ T cells sorted from blood, collected in a trial of the OX40 agonist ivuxolimab. The receptors come from an adult with an advanced solid tumor such as melanoma, head and neck, liver or kidney cancer.

This clone was seen more than once but under ten times. This rearrangement joins TRBV30 to TRBJ1-1, with unresolved D. Germline CDR1 GTSNPN, CDR2 SVGIG (reference sequence). Trimming took 0 bases from V and 0 from J, leaving 8 bases between them. The CDR3 extends over 14 amino acids. The CDR3 DNA reads TGTGCCTGGAGTGTTCCAGGAATGAACACTGAAGCTTTCTTT. It codes for CAWSVPGMNTEAFF.

This clone came up a few times. This sequence joins TRBV10-3 and TRBJ2-7; a possible D gene is TRBD2 (5 bases). The V and J ends lost 3 bases and 6 bases respectively, with 18 bases between them. This CDR3 is 15 amino acids long. Germline V CDR1 and CDR2: ENHRY, SYGVKD. CDR3 DNA sequence: TGTGCCATCAGTGACTCAGGCGGGCATCGGGGCGAGCAGTACTTC. Translation gives CAISDSGGHRGEQYF.

The chain has TRBV19 and TRBJ2-5; 10 bases line up with TRBD2. Trimming at V came to 9 bases and at J to 4 bases, leaving 8 bases not matched to a gene. The CDR3 runs to 14 residues. The germline CDR1 and CDR2 sequences are LNHDA and SQIVND (reference sequence). Written as DNA, the CDR3 is TGTGCCAGCAAGCTAGCGGGAGTTTCAGAGACCCAGTACTTC. This codes for CASKLAGVSETQYF.

The gene calls are TRBV28 and TRBJ2-5, with 7 nucleotides matching TRBD1. The length of the CDR3 is 13 residues. Germline loops: CDR1 MDHEN, CDR2 SYDVKM. Unmatched junction bases numbered 5, after V lost 6 bases and J lost 4 bases. CDR3 region: CASRRQGSETQYF. Here the CDR3 DNA reads TGTGCCAGCAGAAGACAGGGCTCAGAGACCCAGTACTTC. Variable domain in full (rest from reference TRBV28 and TRBJ2-5): DVKVTQSSRYLVKRTGEKVFLECVQDMDHENMFWYRQDPGLGLRLIYFSYDVKMKEKGDIPEGYSVSREKKERFSLILESASTNQTSMYLCASRRQGSETQYFGPGTRLLVL.

The chain links TRBV4-3 to TRBJ2-1; 10 bases line up with TRBD2. The CDR3 consists of 16 residues. Per the germline V gene, CDR1 is LGHNA and CDR2 is YSLEER. Trimming took 2 bases from V and 1 from J; bases not matched to a gene: 2. The CDR3 spells CASSQRTSGSYNEQFF. CDR3 bases: TGCGCCAGCAGCCAACGGACTAGCGGATCCTACAATGAGCAGTTCTTC.

The rearrangement joins TRBV19 to TRBJ1-2; TRBD1 agrees at 9 bases. V shed 1 base and J 7 bases; nucleotides not matched to a gene: 10. CDR1 LNHDA and CDR2 SQIVND come from the germline V gene (reference sequence). CDR3 size: 16 residues. CDR3 coding DNA: TGTGCCAGTAGTATAGGCCTGGGACAGGGAGGCTTTGGCTACACCTTC. It yields the protein CASSIGLGQGGFGYTF.

This rearrangement joins TRBV28 to TRBJ2-1; D might be TRBD2 (6 bases). The CDR3 sequence is 15 residues long. Trimming took 3 bases from V and 2 from J, leaving 11 bases between them. Germline loops: CDR1 MDHEN, CDR2 SYDVKM. CDR3 sequence (DNA): TGTGCCAGCAGTTTTGCTAGCGCACCCTACAATGAGCAGTTCTTC. This translates into CASSFASAPYNEQFF. Based on the CDR3 plus reference TRBV28 and TRBJ2-1, the full variable domain is DVKVTQSSRYLVKRTGEKVFLECVQDMDHENMFWYRQDPGLGLRLIYFSYDVKMKEKGDIPEGYSVSREKKERFSLILESASTNQTSMYLCASSFASAPYNEQFFGPGTRLTVL.

The gene calls are TRBV9 and TRBJ2-1, with 7 bases aligning to TRBD2. The CDR3 loop spans 15 amino acids. Germline V gene sequence: CDR1 SGDLS, CDR2 YYNGEE. The trim removed 4 bases at V and 4 bases at J, leaving 8 bases unmatched. The CDR3 DNA reads as TGTGCCAGCAGCCCGGAACTAGCGCAATACAATGAGCAGTTCTTC. It codes for CASSPELAQYNEQFF.

The CDR3 DNA sequence: TGCGCCAGTCGAACAGGGCAAAACTATGGCTACACCTTC. This encodes CASRTGQNYGYTF. The rearrangement links TRBV10-2 to TRBJ1-2, with a tentative D call TRBD1 (6 bases). Germline CDR1 reads WSHSY; CDR2 reads SAAADI. This CDR3 comprises 13 residues. V lost 9 bases to trimming and J lost 2 bases, with 13 bases between them.

The rearrangement joins TRBV6-5 to TRBJ1-1, with 7 positions matching TRBD1. V shed 6 bases and J 4 bases; nucleotides not matched to a gene: 5. Germline loops: CDR1 MNHEY, CDR2 SVGAGI. CDR3 size: 13 residues. CDR3 DNA sequence: TGTGCCAGCAGGGACAGGAGCGTCACTGAAGCTTTCTTT. Its protein is CASRDRSVTEAFF.

This clone was seen a single time. V is TRBV6-6 and J is TRBJ1-3; a weak D match, TRBD1 (5 bases). V was clipped by 6 bases and J by 1 base, with 13 bases between them. This CDR3 has 15 amino acids. CDR1 is MNHNY and CDR2 is SVGAGI in the germline V gene (reference sequence). As DNA, the CDR3 is TGTGCCAGCAGCAGAGGACAAGTATCTGGAAACACCATATATTTT. It specifies CASSRGQVSGNTIYF.

This chain links TRBV6-5 with TRBJ1-6; TRBD1 agrees at 7 bases. The CDR3 is 14 amino acids. Per germline, CDR1 MNHEY and CDR2 SVGAGI. V was pared by 7 bases and J by 10 bases, with 10 bases of the junction left unmatched. CDR3 in amino acids: CASMRQGVGSPLHF. DNA for the CDR3: TGTGCCAGCATGAGGCAGGGGGTAGGCTCACCCCTCCACTTT.

The gene calls are TRBV5-1 and TRBJ1-3; TRBD1 matches 9 bases. The CDR3 totals 15 residues. J gave up 0 bases and V 10 bases, and 8 bases lay outside the gene matches. Germline loops: CDR1 SGHRS, CDR2 YFSETQ. The DNA of the CDR3 is TGCGCCTGCCAAGAGACAGGGGGCTCTGGAAACACCATATATTTT. Protein: CACQETGGSGNTIYF.

This clone was counted between two and nine times. The V and J genes are TRBV5-4 and TRBJ1-6, with D perhaps matching TRBD1 (5 bases). The CDR3 consists of 14 residues. Trimming left V 4 bases short and J 4 bases short, with 9 bases between. CDR1 is SGHNT and CDR2 is YYREEE in the germline V gene (reference sequence). CDR3 sequence (DNA): TGTGCCAGCAGCACTCGACAGTATAATTCACCCCTCCACTTT. Translation: CASSTRQYNSPLHF.

The gene calls are TRBV9 and TRBJ1-6, with D hard to call. CDR1 and CDR2 (germline): SGDLS, YYNGEE. The CDR3 is made up of 16 amino acids. Trimming removed 3 bases from V and 7 bases from J, with 17 bases in between. The CDR3 coding sequence is TGTGCCAGCAGCGAGGCGGTTCTCACCGGGAATTCACCCCTCCACTTT. Its translation is CASSEAVLTGNSPLHF.

This clone is deemed medium-sized (0.01 to 0.1%). The rearrangement joins TRBV28 to TRBJ2-5, with D perhaps TRBD1 or TRBD2 (5 bases each). From germline, CDR1 is MDHEN and CDR2 SYDVKM. CDR3 length: 15 residues. The V and J ends lost 5 bases and 3 bases respectively, with 16 bases between them. CDR3 amino acids: CASSTSGDGEETQYF. The CDR3 nucleotides are TGTGCCAGCAGTACCTCCGGGGACGGCGAAGAGACCCAGTACTTC.